A selection of T cell receptor beta chains follows, all from one sample in a study of blood T cell repertoires in COVID-19. The protocol was immunoSEQ multiplex PCR, while the TCRdb copy is restricted to in-frame clones and leaves out a portion. The sample shows some 170,000 clones, around four fifths of them seen only once. Sequenced material: peripheral blood. All receptors derive from a woman between 40 and 55 years old with COVID-19, enrolled during active disease. Each CDR3 is given with its conserved first and last residue. Fields, in order: D gene, J gene, clone size, V gene, CDR3 DNA, CDR3 protein. The D gene is left open where the match is weak. Not every row has a clone size; where given, it reads once, few, many or a size class.

>TRBD1|TRBJ2-7|once|TRBV6-5
TGTGCCAGCAGGGCGGACAGGGAACACTACGAGCAGTACTTC
CASRADREHYEQYF
>TRBD2|TRBJ2-5|once|TRBV5-1
TGCGCCAGCAGTCGTGCTAGCGGGATAGAGACCCAGTACTTC
CASSRASGIETQYF
>TRBD1|TRBJ2-7|.|TRBV6-5
TGTGCCAGCAGTTATGGGACAGCCTCCTACGAGCAGTACTTC
CASSYGTASYEQYF
>.|TRBJ2-7|few|TRBV6-1
TGTGCCAGCAGTGAAGCTCGACTTCAGCGGTATCAGTCTTACGAGCAGTACTTC
CASSEARLQRYQSYEQYF
>.|TRBJ2-3|.|TRBV7-3
TGTGCCAGCAGCTTAACAGGGGGGGAAACGCAGTATTTT
CASSLTGGETQYF
>.|TRBJ1-2|.|TRBV10-3
TGTGCCATCAGTGGGGGGCAGGGGAACTCAGACTATGGCTACACCTTC
CAISGGQGNSDYGYTF
>.|TRBJ2-3|.|TRBV7-3
TGTGCCAGCAGTCTGGGCGGGAATACAGATACGCAGTATTTT
CASSLGGNTDTQYF
>TRBD2|TRBJ2-3|.|TRBV5-1
TGCGCCAGCAGCTTGGCCCGAGCGGGGGGATCCACAGATACGCAGTATTTT
CASSLARAGGSTDTQYF
>.|TRBJ2-7|.|TRBV6-1
TGTGCCAGCAGTTCCGCCAGATCGTTCTACGAGCAGTACTTC
CASSSARSFYEQYF
>.|TRBJ1-4|.|TRBV7-9
TGTGCCAGCAGCGCATGGCGCGGACTTCTGTTTTTT
CASSAWRGLLFF
>.|TRBJ1-2|.|TRBV6-2/TRBV6-3
TGTGCCAGCAGTTACTCGTCTGTCTATGGCTACACCTTC
CASSYSSVYGYTF
>.|TRBJ1-1|.|TRBV18
TGTGCCAGCTCCGAGGGACAACGCGTTAACACTGAAGCTTTCTTT
CASSEGQRVNTEAFF
>.|TRBJ2-7|.|TRBV5-1
TGCGCCAGCAGCTTGTCTCAGGGGATCTACGAGCAGTACTTC
CASSLSQGIYEQYF
>.|TRBJ2-6|.|TRBV28
TGTGCCAGCAGTTTTTCGGGATCTGGGGCCAACGTCCTGACTTTC
CASSFSGSGANVLTF
>.|TRBJ1-2|.|TRBV19
TGTGCCAGTACGACAGAGGGGAGGAATGGCTACACCTTC
CASTTEGRNGYTF
>.|TRBJ1-2|.|TRBV2
TGTGCCAGCAGTGAAACTGGTTCTTATGGCTACACCTTC
CASSETGSYGYTF
>TRBD1|TRBJ2-5|few|TRBV5-1
TGCGCCAGCAGCTTCCAGGCAGGGGGAGAGACCCAGTACTTC
CASSFQAGGETQYF
>.|TRBJ1-2|.|TRBV5-1
TGCGCCAGCAGCTTGGACACCCTCTATGGCTACACCTTC
CASSLDTLYGYTF
>.|TRBJ1-3|.|TRBV19
TGTGCCAGTATCTCCCCCCGAAACACCATATATTTT
CASISPRNTIYF
>TRBD1|TRBJ1-2|.|TRBV6-5
TGTGCCAGCAGCCTGACAGGGAATGGCTACACCTTC
CASSLTGNGYTF
>.|TRBJ2-7|.|TRBV11-2
TGTGCCAGCAGCCCACCGGGACTGACCTACGAGCAGTACTTC
CASSPPGLTYEQYF
>TRBD1|TRBJ1-4|once|TRBV29-1
TGCAGCGTGCAACCGGGACAGTATGAAAAACTGTTTTTT
CSVQPGQYEKLFF
>.|TRBJ1-4|.|TRBV11-1
TGTGCCAGCAGCCGAGACGGGGTTGAAAAACTGTTTTTT
CASSRDGVEKLFF
>TRBD2|TRBJ2-3|.|TRBV18
TGTGCCAGCTCACCCGGGACTACCACAGATACGCAGTATTTT
CASSPGTTTDTQYF